These T cell receptor beta chains were read from a single sample in a study of regulatory T cells in long-lasting Graves disease. TCRdb analysed the multiplex PCR reads with MiXCR anew, one entry per CDR3 protein. The profile shows about 470,000 distinct CDR3 sequences, 20% to 25% of them singletons. The sequenced sample was peripheral blood mononuclear cells (PBMCs), obtained when the disease was refractory, from a patient treated with antithyroid drugs. The source of these receptors is a female donor with Graves disease. CDR3s include the opening cysteine and the closing phenylalanine or tryptophan. A row's size may be missing; if present it is once, few, many or a size class.

j_call,clone_size,v_call,cdr3_aa
TRBJ2-3,-,TRBV6-2/TRBV6-3,CASRPGQGKGDTQYF
TRBJ1-2,many,TRBV2,CASSEALPDGYTF
TRBJ2-7,-,TRBV19,CATDIPGLGNEQYF
TRBJ1-4,many,TRBV6-2/TRBV6-3,CASSYHTTGGTTWGKLFF
TRBJ1-5,-,TRBV19,CASSTLTGPNQPQHF
TRBJ2-6,few,TRBV6-2/TRBV6-3,CASTELRVGGKGANVLTF
TRBJ1-6,-,TRBV12-3/TRBV12-4,CASRRDRHSRSYNSPLHF
TRBJ2-2,-,TRBV27,CASSLHRTGGYTGELFF
TRBJ2-7,many,TRBV28,CASSTRDIPYEQYF
TRBJ2-2,once,TRBV27,CASSLAGARGTGELFF
TRBJ2-4,-,TRBV6-1,CASSSGQIQYF
TRBJ2-3,-,TRBV20-1,CSAATSGSYADTQYF
TRBJ2-5,many,TRBV30,CASAWAQETQYF
TRBJ2-7,-,TRBV28,CASSSPWGDGRSSYEQYF
TRBJ1-1,-,TRBV20-1,CSAPVQGNTEAFF
TRBJ2-1,-,TRBV5-1,CASSRRLAGGAGEQFF
TRBJ2-3,-,TRBV10-1,CASSEDAPTATQCF
TRBJ1-2,few,TRBV3-1,CASSQDKNVYGYTF
TRBJ1-2,-,TRBV19,CASSPSPPYYGYTF
TRBJ2-7,many,TRBV28,CASTPGRVGPGEQYF
TRBJ1-1,few,TRBV20-1,CSGKGGLSTEAFF
TRBJ1-4,-,TRBV27,CASSLIPAGDNEKLFF
TRBJ2-3,-,TRBV28,CASRPPWGSTDTQYF
TRBJ1-1,many,TRBV19,CASSISENTEAFF
TRBJ1-5,many,TRBV27,CASSPKREPSNQPQHF
TRBJ1-1,many,TRBV6-1,CASMRLPEGAYTEAFF
TRBJ1-4,many,TRBV6-1,CASSARRQTTNEKLFF
TRBJ1-1,few,TRBV11-2,CASSGWDGGTEAFF
TRBJ1-1,-,TRBV5-6,CASSLYSPTGKAFF